Presented here are 18 T cell receptor beta chains from one specimen sequenced in a study of post-analysis software for immune sequencing data. The study, taken as a whole, reports: With TRBV5-6, TRBV5-1 and TRBV20-1 included, several TRBV segments were more frequent in patients than in controls.

Antigens of these TCRs are unknown. Sequencing libraries made from TCR beta cDNA carried unique molecular identifiers. TCRdb analysed the PCR reads with MiXCR anew, one entry per CDR3 protein. Of more than 350,000 distinct CDR3 sequences in the sample, 30% to 45% were seen once. The sequenced material came from blood. Every receptor here comes from a girl aged 2 to 9 with multiple sclerosis.

The chain employs TRBV2 and TRBJ2-7; TRBD2 might be the D (6 bases). Looked up from germline, CDR1 is SNHLY and CDR2 is FYNNEI. The CDR3 has 13 amino acids. The CDR3 nucleotides are TGTGTCTGGGCGGCTAGCGCTAAGAACGAGCAGTACTTC. Amino acids: CVWAASAKNEQYF.

In this sample, this clonotype turned up a few times. V is TRBV30 and J is TRBJ1-2; D ambiguous. Germline V CDR1 and CDR2: GTSNPN, SVGIG (reference sequence). The V gene lost 4 bases and the J gene lost 4 bases, with 13 bases spanning the gap. The CDR3 has 13 amino acids. CDR3 sequence: CAWTREPLYGYTF. CDR3 bases: TGTGCCTGGACACGGGAGCCGCTCTATGGCTACACCTTC.

This clonotype was observed a few times. The genes are TRBV10-3 and TRBJ2-7, with D maybe TRBD2 (5 bases). CDR1 is ENHRY and CDR2 is SYGVKD in the germline V gene. The V gene lost 11 bases and the J gene lost 0 bases, with 11 bases spanning the gap. The CDR3 has 12 amino acids. The CDR3 DNA sequence: TGTGCCGCACGAGCGGACTCCTACGAGCAGTACTTC. Its translation: CAARADSYEQYF.

This clonotype showed up just a few times. The chain has TRBV4-1 and TRBJ2-1; perhaps TRBD2 as D (5 bases). There are 15 residues in the CDR3. From germline, CDR1 is MGHRA and CDR2 YSYEKL. V lost 0 bases and J 6 bases, leaving 12 bases between the germline ends. Here the CDR3 DNA reads TGCGCCAGCAGCCAAGATTCGGGGTGGGGCAATGAGCAGTTCTTC. Its translation: CASSQDSGWGNEQFF.

Comments on this clonotype: The junction and the germline gene differ at one end; a read error may be behind it. The V and J genes are TRBV12-3 or TRBV12-4 and TRBJ1-4, with no clear D. There are 17 residues in the CDR3. The CDR3 here is CASSLATRLPMNEKRFF. The CDR3 nucleotides are TGTGCCAGCAGTTTAGCTACCAGACTCCCCATGAATGAAAAACGGTTTTTT.

The CDR3 spells CASSLYSGSMQETQYF. DNA for the CDR3: TGTGCCAGCAGCTTATATAGCGGCTCCATGCAGGAGACCCAGTACTTC. The gene calls are TRBV7-2 and TRBJ2-5; possible D gene TRBD2, 6 bases. The germline gives CDR1 SGHTA, CDR2 FQGNSA. CDR3 length equals 16 residues. Trimming left V 2 bases short and J 5 bases short, with 18 bases between.

This clonotype showed up just a few times. This sequence joins TRBV7-9 and TRBJ2-7; D is undetermined. CDR1 and CDR2 (germline): SEHNR, FQNEAQ (reference sequence). V was trimmed by 3 bases and J by 3 bases, leaving 9 bases between them. The CDR3 contains 13 residues. The CDR3 loop is CASSFIDGYEQYF. CDR3 coding DNA: TGTGCCAGCAGCTTCATCGACGGCTACGAGCAGTACTTC.

The chain links TRBV5-1 to TRBJ2-5; 9 bases agree with TRBD1. V lost 6 bases to trimming and J lost 11 bases; unmatched junction nucleotides: 17. The length of the CDR3 is 15 residues. Germline CDR1 is SGHRS and CDR2 is YFSETQ. The CDR3 here is CASTQGDRVGIEQYF. CDR3 coding DNA: TGCGCCAGCACCCAAGGGGACAGGGTTGGTATAGAGCAGTACTTC.

The chain is built from TRBV29-1 and TRBJ2-6; D not certain. Trimming shortened V by 4 bases and J by 1 base, and 5 bases separated the two germline ends. The germline V gene has CDR1 SQVTM and CDR2 ANQGSEA. This CDR3 comprises 13 residues. CDR3 in DNA: TGCAGCGTTGCTCTTTCTGGGGCCAACGTCCTGACTTTC. Protein product: CSVALSGANVLTF.

This rearrangement joins TRBV20-1 to TRBJ2-1, with 8 bases fitting TRBD1. The junction had 6 bases not matched to a gene; V was cut back by 2 bases and J by 0 bases. The CDR3 spans 16 residues. The V gene's germline CDR1 is DFQATT and CDR2 SNEGSKA (reference sequence). CDR3 protein: CSARLPGTGSYNEQFF. CDR3 DNA: TGCAGTGCTAGACTCCCCGGGACAGGCTCCTACAATGAGCAGTTCTTC.

The chain recombines TRBV6-2 or TRBV6-3 with TRBJ2-1; 11 nucleotides match TRBD2. CDR3 size: 17 residues. The junction had 3 bases not matched to a gene; V was cut back by 0 bases and J by 2 bases. CDR1 is MNHEY and CDR2 is SVGEGT in the germline V gene. CDR3 DNA: TGTGCCAGCAGTTACTCGACTAGCGGGGATCCCTACAATGAGCAGTTCTTC. This codes for CASSYSTSGDPYNEQFF.

This clonotype has just a few counts. V is TRBV10-3 and J is TRBJ1-1, with D possibly being TRBD1 (5 bases). This CDR3 comprises 13 residues. Germline CDR1 reads ENHRY; CDR2 reads SYGVKD. V lost 8 bases and J 6 bases, leaving 16 bases between the germline ends. CDR3 coding DNA: TGTGCCATCGGCCCGGACATACGCGCTGAAGCTTTCTTT. Its translation: CAIGPDIRAEAFF.

CDR3: CASSLGGIRLYEQYF. In nucleotides, the CDR3 is TGTGCCAGCAGTCTGGGGGGTATTCGTCTCTACGAGCAGTACTTC. The V and J genes are TRBV2 and TRBJ2-7; D is perhaps TRBD2 (6 bases). The CDR3 is 15 residues long. The ends were cut back, 5 bases at V and 3 bases at J, with 17 bases in the middle. Germline V gives CDR1 SNHLY, CDR2 FYNNEI.

This clonotype was counted only a few times. CDR3 sequence reads: CASSLVSSGGANYGYTF. The CDR3 region has the DNA TGCGCCAGCAGCCTGGTTTCTTCAGGGGGCGCTAACTATGGCTACACCTTC. This chain connects TRBV4-1 to TRBJ1-2; 8 nucleotides line up with TRBD1. After removal of 4 bases from V and 0 bases from J, the junction contained 10 bases not matched to a gene. Per germline, CDR1 MGHRA and CDR2 YSYEKL. The CDR3 is 17 residues long.

This clonotype was counted only a few times. The chain joins TRBV5-1 to TRBJ2-3; possible D gene TRBD2, 6 bases. Germline CDR1 SGHRS, CDR2 YFSETQ. This CDR3 comprises 17 residues. Between the trimmed V and J ends, which lost 2 bases and 2 bases, there was a span of 18 bases. CDR3 DNA sequence: TGCGCCAGCAGCTTCTCTTTAGCGGACCCTTACACAGATACGCAGTATTTT. It yields the protein CASSFSLADPYTDTQYF.

This clonotype was detected only a few times. The chain carries TRBV4-3 and TRBJ2-7; D is perhaps TRBD1 (5 bases). This CDR3 is built from 17 residues. V lost 1 base and J lost 1, with 17 bases in between. Germline-derived CDR1 and CDR2 are LGHNA and YSLEER. CDR3 amino acids: CASSQGWVRQRSYEQYF. Written as DNA, the CDR3 is TGCGCCAGCAGCCAAGGGTGGGTGAGACAGAGATCCTACGAGCAGTACTTC.

This clonotype showed up just a few times. The chain uses TRBV7-2 and TRBJ2-3; D remains unclear. This CDR3 is built from 13 residues. The germline V and J ends were trimmed by 1 base and 6 bases, with 8 bases remaining between them. Per germline, CDR1 SGHTA and CDR2 FQGNSA. CDR3 in DNA: TGTGCCAGCAGCTTAGGAGTTAAGGATACGCAGTATTTT. Its protein product is CASSLGVKDTQYF.

The V and J genes are TRBV6-2 or TRBV6-3 and TRBJ2-2; tentative D call: TRBD1 (5 bases). Between the trimmed V and J ends, which lost 8 bases and 2 bases, there was a span of 18 bases. Per the germline V gene, CDR1 is MNHEY and CDR2 is SVGEGT. This CDR3 is 16 amino acids long. Written as DNA, the CDR3 is TGTGCCAGCTTGAAGACGGTGTGGGGCAACACCGGGGAGCTGTTTTTT. Amino acids: CASLKTVWGNTGELFF.